The 24 T cell receptor beta chains presented below share a single source sample, sequenced in a study of T cells in Graves' hyperthyroidism and ophthalmopathy. The investigators amplified TCR beta CDR3 regions from RNA transcripts. A first-round RT-PCR of the TCR CDR3 used the HTBI primer set. TCRdb passed the multiplex PCR reads through MiXCR, listing each CDR3 protein once. This sample has about 840,000 distinct CDR3 sequences, with about 38% found just once. Sequencing used blood. The source of these receptors is a man younger than 30 with Graves' hyperthyroidism.

This clonotype was observed at least ten times. The chain employs TRBV7-9 and TRBJ2-5; D is ambiguous. Trimming removed 2 bases from V and 3 bases from J, with 10 bases in between. The CDR3 sequence is 14 residues long. The V gene's germline CDR1 is SEHNR and CDR2 FQNEAQ (reference sequence). This CDR3 is CASSLYGFEETQYF. The CDR3, as DNA: TGTGCCAGCAGCTTATACGGCTTCGAAGAGACCCAGTACTTC. Combining the CDR3 with reference TRBV7-9 and TRBJ2-5 gives the whole variable domain DTGVSQNPRHKITKRGQNVTFRCDPISEHNRLYWYRQTLGQGPEFLTYFQNEAQLEKSRLLSDRFSAERPKGSFSTLEIQRTEQGDSAMYLCASSLYGFEETQYFGPGTRLLVL.

In its sample, this clonotype was seen many times. The chain carries TRBV10-3 and TRBJ2-2; D unclear. Per the germline V gene, CDR1 is ENHRY and CDR2 is SYGVKD. This CDR3 is 12 amino acids long. V lost 4 bases, J lost 6 bases, and 6 bases lay in between. The CDR3 DNA follows: TGTGCCATCAGTGGCCGGGCCGGGGAGCTGTTTTTT. Protein product: CAISGRAGELFF.

This clonotype has at least ten counts. The rearrangement links TRBV2 to TRBJ1-4; 7 nucleotides agree with TRBD1. Germline V gene lookup returns CDR1 SNHLY and CDR2 FYNNEI. Germline trimming cut 0 bases from V and 5 bases from J; bases unmatched to any gene: 3. The CDR3 loop spans 15 amino acids. The CDR3 region is CASSEAGRGNEKLFF. CDR3 nucleotides: TGTGCCAGCAGTGAAGCGGGCAGGGGGAATGAAAAACTGTTTTTT.

This clonotype was counted a few times. The V gene is TRBV20-1, the J gene TRBJ2-2; 11 bases match TRBD2. With 0 bases clipped from V and 5 bases from J, the junction kept 5 bases outside the gene matches. Germline V gene lookup returns CDR1 DFQATT and CDR2 SNEGSKA (reference sequence). There are 16 residues in the CDR3. This chain's CDR3 is CSARDHTSGSTGELFF. CDR3 nucleotides: TGCAGTGCTAGAGATCACACTAGCGGGAGTACCGGGGAGCTGTTTTTT.

This clonotype has just a few counts. The chain has TRBV4-2 and TRBJ2-5; the D gene is possibly TRBD2 (5 bases). V lost 0 bases and J 6 bases, leaving 8 bases between the germline ends. The CDR3 runs to 13 residues. Per germline, CDR1 LGHNA and CDR2 YNFKEQ. This CDR3 reads CASSQEERQTQYF. CDR3 bases: TGTGCCAGCAGCCAAGAGGAGCGGCAGACCCAGTACTTC.

This clonotype has more than one count but fewer than ten. The chain employs TRBV12-3 or TRBV12-4 and TRBJ2-7; TRBD2 might be the D (7 bases). V lost 7 bases and J 4 bases, leaving 14 bases between the germline ends. CDR3 size: 13 residues. The chain's CDR3 is CASKGGAQYEQYF. The CDR3 DNA reads TGTGCCAGCAAGGGGGGGGCTCAATACGAGCAGTACTTC.

This clonotype has a count of ten or more. This sequence joins TRBV2 and TRBJ2-5; 8 bases fit TRBD1. Trimming removed 10 bases from V and 3 bases from J; junction bases left unmatched: 4. The CDR3 covers 12 residues. Germline CDR1 and CDR2: SNHLY and FYNNEI. The CDR3 region is CATGTGEETQYF. CDR3 nucleotide sequence: TGTGCCACCGGGACAGGAGAAGAGACCCAGTACTTC.

The chain uses TRBV10-3 and TRBJ1-2; D unclear. The germline CDR1 and CDR2 sequences are ENHRY and SYGVKD. The CDR3 has 13 residues. CDR3 loop: CATFGIGNYGYTF. The CDR3 DNA sequence: TGTGCTACGTTCGGGATAGGAAACTATGGCTACACCTTC.

The V call is TRBV9, the J call TRBJ2-7, with a possible D match to TRBD1 (6 bases). In germline, CDR1 is SGDLS, CDR2 YYNGEE. Between the trimmed V and J ends, which lost 4 bases and 4 bases, there was a span of 18 bases. This CDR3 spans 15 amino acids. DNA for the CDR3: TGTGCCAGCAGCAAGGGGCCGGACAGTCAGTACGAGCAGTACTTC. Translated, it gives CASSKGPDSQYEQYF.

This clonotype was counted between two and nine times. The chain employs TRBV12-3 or TRBV12-4 and TRBJ1-2; TRBD1 agrees at 8 bases. The CDR3 sequence is 13 residues long. V shed 8 bases and J 5 bases; nucleotides not matched to a gene: 7. The CDR3 DNA reads TGTGCCAGCGGAACAGGGGGAGGTTATGGCTACACCTTC. Residues: CASGTGGGYGYTF.

Only a few counts were recorded for this clonotype. The rearrangement joins TRBV19 to TRBJ2-7, with 10 bases aligning to TRBD2. Germline V gene sequence: CDR1 LNHDA, CDR2 SQIVND (reference sequence). J lost 6 bases, V lost 4 bases, and 12 bases had no gene match. CDR3 length: 16 amino acids. In DNA form, the CDR3 reads TGTGCCAGTAGTAAAGTACGACCTAGCGGGAGCGCCGAGCAGTACTTC. Protein product: CASSKVRPSGSAEQYF.

As regards this clonotype: A read error is possible here, since a much larger clone lies one base away. The V and J genes are TRBV14 and TRBJ2-2, with unresolved D. This CDR3 is 13 amino acids long. Germline V gene data show CDR1 as SGHDN and CDR2 as FVKESK. CDR3 sequence (DNA): TGTGCCAACAGCCAAGTACCCACCGGGGAGCTGTTTTTT. This codes for CANSQVPTGELFF.

The chain has TRBV4-1 and TRBJ1-4; D might be TRBD1 (6 bases). CDR1 and CDR2 (germline): MGHRA, YSYEKL. Trimming removed 1 base at V and 4 bases at J, with 10 bases between. This CDR3 contains 15 residues. CDR3 loop: CASSQGQERNEKLFF. The CDR3 DNA is TGCGCCAGCAGCCAAGGACAGGAGCGTAATGAAAAACTGTTTTTT.

The CDR3 DNA follows: TGTGCCAGCAGTCCAGCCAGCAGGGGGCAAGGACAGGGAGAGACCCAGTACTTC. Translating it yields CASSPASRGQGQGETQYF. The chain recombines TRBV25-1 with TRBJ2-5; 8 nucleotides match TRBD1. The CDR3 totals 18 residues. V lost 5 bases, J lost 4 bases, and 18 bases stayed unmatched. Looked up from germline, CDR1 is MGHDK and CDR2 is SYGVNS.

This clonotype was seen once. This chain connects TRBV29-1 to TRBJ2-7, with TRBD1 as a possible D gene (6 bases). The CDR3 is made up of 11 amino acids. Germline V lookup: CDR1 SQVTM, CDR2 ANQGSEA. Trimming removed 8 bases at V and 6 bases at J, with 14 bases between. This CDR3 is CSIDGQLEQYF. The CDR3 DNA is TGCAGCATCGACGGACAGCTCGAGCAGTACTTC.

This clonotype has a count of ten or more. V gene TRBV2 combines with J gene TRBJ1-2, with TRBD1 identical over 8 bases. The CDR3 has 15 amino acids. Germline V CDR1 and CDR2: SNHLY, FYNNEI. The junction had 9 bases not matched to a gene; V was cut back by 3 bases and J by 6 bases. The CDR3 spells CASSEGQGAPDGYTF. Written as DNA, the CDR3 is TGTGCCAGCAGTGAGGGCCAGGGGGCCCCGGATGGCTACACCTTC.

The rearrangement uses TRBV7-2 and TRBJ1-4, with D unclear. Germline V gene lookup returns CDR1 SGHTA and CDR2 FQGNSA. The CDR3 covers 14 residues. V lost 1 base, J lost 8 bases, and 11 bases lay in between. The DNA of the CDR3 is TGTGCCAGCAGCTTAGATCGGCCCCCAGAAAAACTGTTTTTT. Its translation: CASSLDRPPEKLFF. The full variable domain, in which reference TRBV7-2 and TRBJ1-4 provide the parts outside the CDR3, is GAGVSQSPSNKVTEKGKDVELRCDPISGHTALYWYRQSLGQGLEFLIYFQGNSAPDKSGLPSDRFSAERTGGSVSTLTIQRTQQEDSAVYLCASSLDRPPEKLFFGSGTQLSVL.

Many counts were recorded for this clonotype. The chain combines TRBV24-1 with TRBJ1-2; possibly TRBD1 for D (5 bases). CDR1 KGHDR and CDR2 SFDVKD come from the germline V gene. Between the trimmed V and J ends, which lost 4 bases and 1 base, there was a span of 9 bases. CDR3 length equals 14 residues. The DNA of the CDR3 is TGTGCCACCAGTGACCCGACAGTTAACTATGGCTACACCTTC. This sequence encodes CATSDPTVNYGYTF.

V is TRBV19 and J is TRBJ1-1; 8 positions match TRBD1. Germline V gives CDR1 LNHDA, CDR2 SQIVND (reference sequence). The CDR3 runs to 17 residues. V gave up 0 bases and J gave up 5 bases; unmatched junction bases: 11. In DNA, the CDR3 is TGTGCCAGTAGTATAGAACTTCGGACAGGGCAGATAACTGAAGCTTTCTTT. Its protein product is CASSIELRTGQITEAFF. The complete variable domain, with remaining parts taken from reference TRBV19 and TRBJ1-1, reads DGGITQSPKYLFRKEGQNVTLSCEQNLNHDAMYWYRQDPGQGLRLIYYSQIVNDFQKGDIAEGYSVSREKKESFPLTVTSAQKNPTAFYLCASSIELRTGQITEAFFGQGTRLTVV.

The chain uses TRBV4-1 and TRBJ1-1; 7 bases fit TRBD1. Trimming at V came to 1 base and at J to 12 bases, leaving 8 bases not matched to a gene. The CDR3 runs to 13 residues. Looked up from germline, CDR1 is MGHRA and CDR2 is YSYEKL. The CDR3 DNA is TGCGCCAGCAGCCAAGTGGGGGACAGTCGGACTTTCTTT. As protein: CASSQVGDSRTFF.

This clonotype was counted at least ten times. This chain uses TRBV29-1 with TRBJ2-7; 7 bases line up with TRBD1. The V gene end was trimmed by 6 bases and the J gene end by 7 bases; junction bases not matched to a gene: 12. The length of the CDR3 is 13 residues. Per the germline V gene, CDR1 is SQVTM and CDR2 is ANQGSEA. This CDR3 is CSVRQGLEREQYF. The CDR3 region has the DNA TGCAGCGTCCGACAGGGTCTCGAGAGGGAGCAGTACTTC.

As for this clonotype: A read error may produce the germline difference seen at one junction end. The chain recombines TRBV7-3 with TRBJ2-7; 7 bases are a match to TRBD1. This CDR3 comprises 13 residues. In germline, CDR1 is SGHTA, CDR2 FQGTGA. The CDR3 DNA reads as TGTGCCAGCAGCTCTGACAGGGAGTACGAGCAGTGCTTC. Translated, it gives CASSSDREYEQCF.

The rearrangement uses TRBV5-8 and TRBJ2-7; D not resolved. Germline V gives CDR1 SGHTS, CDR2 YDEGEE. Trimming shortened V by 2 bases and J by 3 bases, and 9 bases separated the two germline ends. This CDR3 contains 13 residues. The CDR3 protein is CASSFGRFYEQYF. CDR3 coding DNA: TGTGCCAGCAGCTTCGGCAGATTCTACGAGCAGTACTTC.

The chain combines TRBV10-3 with TRBJ2-2, with unresolved D. This CDR3 has 12 residues. CDR1 ENHRY and CDR2 SYGVKD come from the germline V gene. Trimming removed 10 bases at V and 3 bases at J, with 9 bases between. CDR3 bases: TGTGCCAGCAAATCTTACACCGGGGAGCTGTTTTTT. This encodes CASKSYTGELFF.